The rows below give T cell receptor beta chains drawn from one sample of a study of CD8+CD57+ T cells in acquired aplastic anemia. TCRdb reanalysed the reads using MiXCR and keeps one entry per CDR3 protein. The sample carries about 40,000 distinct CDR3 sequences, about 63% recorded once. Material: sorted CD4+, CD8+, or CD8+CD57+ T cells (not recorded which) from PBMCs. These receptors were collected from a human donor with aplastic anemia. Each CDR3 is given with its conserved first and last residue. D genes are given only for firm matches. Clone size is given for some rows only: seen once, a few or many times, or a class if the clone is expanded.

j_gene	abundance	v_gene	d_gene	CDR3nt	CDR3aa
TRBJ2-6	-	TRBV2	-	TGTGCCACCAGTGATGCGGTCTCTGGGGCCAACGTCCTGACTTTC	CATSDAVSGANVLTF
TRBJ1-5	few	TRBV7-8	-	TGCGCCAGCAGCTTGGGGGGGAACAATCAGCCCCAGCATTTT	CASSLGGNNQPQHF
TRBJ2-1	few	TRBV2	-	TGTGCCAGCAGTTCCCGACAGGGAGGCAATGAGCAGTTCTTC	CASSSRQGGNEQFF
TRBJ1-2	-	TRBV15	-	TGTGCCACCAGCAGAGAAGTCGGGACGGTCGATGGCTACACCTTC	CATSREVGTVDGYTF
TRBJ2-7	many	TRBV6-1	-	TGTGCCAGCAGTGAACGACCCGCCCGGTGGAGGGGGGACTACGAGCAGTACTTC	CASSERPARWRGDYEQYF
TRBJ1-2	many	TRBV6-4	TRBD1	TGTGCCAGCACTGGGACAGTCTTC	CASTGTVF
TRBJ2-5	-	TRBV29-1	TRBD1	TGCAGCGTTGAAGTGGGGACAGGCGCACGAAGAACCCAAGAGACCCAGTACTTC	CSVEVGTGARRTQETQYF
TRBJ2-2	-	TRBV29-1	-	TGCAGCGTTGTTAACGGCGGGGAGCTGTTTTTT	CSVVNGGELFF
TRBJ1-5	-	TRBV15	-	TGTGCCACCAGCAGGGAGGGGCATAGCAATCAGCCCCAGCATTTT	CATSREGHSNQPQHF
TRBJ2-7	few	TRBV2	-	TGTGCCAGCAGTGCCTACAGGAGGGACGAGCAGTACTTC	CASSAYRRDEQYF
TRBJ2-5	-	TRBV29-1	-	TGCAGCGTTTCGAGGCAAGAGACCCAGTACTTC	CSVSRQETQYF
TRBJ2-2	-	TRBV10-1	-	TGCGCCAGCTCCCAGGGCTGTGCGAACACCGGGGAGCTGTTTTTT	CASSQGCANTGELFF
TRBJ1-4	-	TRBV7-2	-	TGTGCCAGCAGCCCGGTGGGGGGGCGGGATGAAAAACTGTTTTTT	CASSPVGGRDEKLFF
TRBJ2-7	many	TRBV5-4	-	TGTGCCAGCAGCTGGGGCCCAGGGTACGAGCAGTACTTC	CASSWGPGYEQYF
TRBJ2-3	-	TRBV20-1	-	TGCAGTGCGGACGAAGGGGTGTTAGATACGCAGTATTTT	CSADEGVLDTQYF
TRBJ2-5	many	TRBV18	TRBD2	TGTGCCAGCTCACCGCGGACTAGCGGGGACCAAGAGACCCAGTACTTC	CASSPRTSGDQETQYF
TRBJ1-2	-	TRBV7-2	TRBD1	TGTGCCAGCAGCCCCCAGACAGGGGCAGTGGATGGCTACACCTTC	CASSPQTGAVDGYTF
TRBJ2-1	-	TRBV10-3	TRBD2	TGTGCCATCAGTGTAAATCTAGCGGGGGTCGAGCAGTTCTTC	CAISVNLAGVEQFF
TRBJ1-2	few	TRBV10-3	-	TGTGCCATCAGGCCGACAGGTACTCATGGCTACACCTTC	CAIRPTGTHGYTF
TRBJ1-2	-	TRBV4-1	-	TGCGCCAGCAGCTCCGACGGGACGGCCCCTAACTATGGCTACACCTTC	CASSSDGTAPNYGYTF
TRBJ1-1	-	TRBV20-1	-	TGCAGTGCTAGAGGGGTTGGGGAAGCTTTCTTT	CSARGVGEAFF
TRBJ2-1	-	TRBV11-1	TRBD1	TGTGCCAGCAGCTTGCTGGTCGGGACAGGGGGTGAGCAGTTCTTC	CASSLLVGTGGEQFF
TRBJ2-7	-	TRBV29-1	-	TGCAGCGTTGTAGGAGGGTACGAGCAGTACTTC	CSVVGGYEQYF
TRBJ1-3	many	TRBV29-1	-	TGCAGCGCCGTACACGGAAACACCATATATTTT	CSAVHGNTIYF
TRBJ1-1	few	TRBV15	-	TGTGCCACCAGCAGCGGGAGGGCAGGGAGTAAAGCTTTCTTT	CATSSGRAGSKAFF
TRBJ2-5	-	TRBV5-1	-	TGCGCCAGCAGCTTGGCACTAACTAGGATTGTCCCAGAGACCCAGTACTTC	CASSLALTRIVPETQYF
TRBJ2-2	-	TRBV29-1	TRBD2	TGCAGCGTTGAATTAGGCGGATTGGGGGGGACCGGGGAGCTGTTTTTT	CSVELGGLGGTGELFF
TRBJ1-1	-	TRBV29-1	-	TGCAGCGTTGAGGGGGGCCTCACTGAAGCTTTCTTT	CSVEGGLTEAFF
TRBJ2-3	few	TRBV19	-	TGTGCCAGTAGTATTTCAGGGAGCACAGATACGCAGTATTTT	CASSISGSTDTQYF
TRBJ2-1	few	TRBV10-1	-	TGCGCCAGCAGTGAGTCGGCTTCTCCCAATGAGCAGTTCTTC	CASSESASPNEQFF
TRBJ1-2	-	TRBV24-1	-	TGTGCCACCAGTGATCAGATGATAAACCGTTATGGCTACACCTTC	CATSDQMINRYGYTF
TRBJ2-3	-	TRBV13	-	TGTGCCAGCAGCTTAGGCAGGGCGTGGGCGCAGTATTTT	CASSLGRAWAQYF
TRBJ2-5	once	TRBV19	TRBD2	TGTGCCAGTAGTGGGGGGGGCCAAGAGACCCAGTACTTC	CASSGGGQETQYF
TRBJ1-1	many	TRBV19	-	TGTGCCAGTAGTCCATCGGCTTATGAAACAACGACGTGGACTTTCTTT	CASSPSAYETTTWTFF
TRBJ1-2	-	TRBV2	-	TGTGCCAGCACCTTCTCTGGCAGGGGAGGTTTTCATGGCTACACCTTC	CASTFSGRGGFHGYTF